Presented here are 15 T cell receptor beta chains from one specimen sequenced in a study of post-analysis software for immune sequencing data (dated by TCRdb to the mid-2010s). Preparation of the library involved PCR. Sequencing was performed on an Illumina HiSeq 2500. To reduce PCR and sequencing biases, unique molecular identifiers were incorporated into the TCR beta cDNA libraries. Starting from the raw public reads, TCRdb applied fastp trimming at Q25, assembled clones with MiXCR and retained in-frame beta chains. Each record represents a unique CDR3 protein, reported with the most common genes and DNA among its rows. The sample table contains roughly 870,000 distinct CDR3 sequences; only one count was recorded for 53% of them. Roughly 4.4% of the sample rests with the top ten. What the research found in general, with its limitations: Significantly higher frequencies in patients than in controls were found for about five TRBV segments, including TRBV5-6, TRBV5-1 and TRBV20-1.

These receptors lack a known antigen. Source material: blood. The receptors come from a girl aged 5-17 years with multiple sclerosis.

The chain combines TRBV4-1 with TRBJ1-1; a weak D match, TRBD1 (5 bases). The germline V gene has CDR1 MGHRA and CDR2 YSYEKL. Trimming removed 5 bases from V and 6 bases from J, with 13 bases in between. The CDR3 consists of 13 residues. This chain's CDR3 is CASSWAGEAEAFF. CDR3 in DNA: TGCGCCAGCAGCTGGGCGGGGGAGGCTGAAGCTTTCTTT.

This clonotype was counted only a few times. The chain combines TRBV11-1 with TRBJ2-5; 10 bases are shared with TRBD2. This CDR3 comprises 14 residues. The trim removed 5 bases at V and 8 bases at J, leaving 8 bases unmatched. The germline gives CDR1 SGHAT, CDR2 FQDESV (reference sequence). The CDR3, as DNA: TGTGCCAGCAGCCGCTTAGCGGGAGGTGTAACCCAGTACTTC. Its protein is CASSRLAGGVTQYF.

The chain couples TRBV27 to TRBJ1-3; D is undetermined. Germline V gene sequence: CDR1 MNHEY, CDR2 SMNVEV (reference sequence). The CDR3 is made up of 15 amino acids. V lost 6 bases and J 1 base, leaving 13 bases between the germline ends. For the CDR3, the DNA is TGTGCCAGCAGCCCGCAAGGGTCTTCTGGAAACACCATATATTTT. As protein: CASSPQGSSGNTIYF.

The CDR3 reads CASSYWGRGYTF. CDR3 coding DNA: TGTGCCAGCAGTTACTGGGGTCGTGGCTACACCTTC. The chain uses TRBV6-2 or TRBV6-3 and TRBJ1-2, with unresolved D. Trimming removed 1 base from V and 7 bases from J, with 7 bases in between. Germline V gene data show CDR1 as MNHEY and CDR2 as SVGEGT. The CDR3 spans 12 residues.

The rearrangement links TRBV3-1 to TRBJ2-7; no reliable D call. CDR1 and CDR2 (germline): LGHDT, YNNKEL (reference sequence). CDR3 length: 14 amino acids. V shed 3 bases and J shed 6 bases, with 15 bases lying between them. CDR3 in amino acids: CASSHNPRVGEQYF. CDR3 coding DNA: TGTGCCAGCAGCCATAATCCCAGAGTTGGCGAGCAGTACTTC.

CDR3 DNA: TGCGCCAGCAGGAGTTACAAGGGAGCATTGTCCGCTAACTATGGCTACACCTTC. It codes for CASRSYKGALSANYGYTF. This chain connects TRBV4-1 to TRBJ1-2, with D unresolved. Germline CDR1 reads MGHRA; CDR2 reads YSYEKL. V gave up 6 bases and J gave up 0 bases, with 23 bases separating them. There are 18 residues in the CDR3.

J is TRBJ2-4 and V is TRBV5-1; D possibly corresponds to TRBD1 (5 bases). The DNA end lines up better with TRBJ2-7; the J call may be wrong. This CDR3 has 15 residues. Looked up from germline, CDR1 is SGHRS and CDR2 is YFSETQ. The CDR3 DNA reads TGCGCCAGCAGCTTGGAGGCAGGGCTTCACTACGAGCAGTACTTC. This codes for CASSLEAGLHYEQYF.

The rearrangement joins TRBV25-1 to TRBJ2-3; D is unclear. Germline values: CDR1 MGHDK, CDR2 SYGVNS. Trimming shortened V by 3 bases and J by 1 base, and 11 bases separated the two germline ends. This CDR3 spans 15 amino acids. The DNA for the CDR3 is TGTGCCAGCAGTGACAGGACCGGCGGCACAGATACGCAGTATTTT. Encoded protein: CASSDRTGGTDTQYF.

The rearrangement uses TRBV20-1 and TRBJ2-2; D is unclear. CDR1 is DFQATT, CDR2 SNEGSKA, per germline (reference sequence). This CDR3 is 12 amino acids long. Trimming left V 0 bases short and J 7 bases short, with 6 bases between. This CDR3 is CSARDHNGELFF. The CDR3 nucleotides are TGCAGTGCTAGAGATCATAACGGGGAGCTGTTTTTT.

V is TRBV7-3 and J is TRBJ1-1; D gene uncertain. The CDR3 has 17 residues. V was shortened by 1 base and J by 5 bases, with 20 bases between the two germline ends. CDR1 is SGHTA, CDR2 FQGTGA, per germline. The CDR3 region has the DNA TGTGCCAGCAGCTTAAGGGGTTGGTCGGGTGGGGAGACTGAAGCTTTCTTT. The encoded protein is CASSLRGWSGGETEAFF.

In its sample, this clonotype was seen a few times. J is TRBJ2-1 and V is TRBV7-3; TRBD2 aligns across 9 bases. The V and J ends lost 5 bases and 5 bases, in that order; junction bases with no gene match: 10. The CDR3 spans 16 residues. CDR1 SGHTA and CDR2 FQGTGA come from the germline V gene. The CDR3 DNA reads TGTGCCAGCAGCCCTAGATTAGCGGGGGCCCACAATGAGCAGTTCTTC. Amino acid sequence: CASSPRLAGAHNEQFF.

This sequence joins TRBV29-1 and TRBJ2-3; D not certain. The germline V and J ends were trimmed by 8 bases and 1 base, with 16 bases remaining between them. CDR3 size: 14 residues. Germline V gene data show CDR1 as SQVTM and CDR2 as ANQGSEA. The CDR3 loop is CSLTPEGRTDTQYF. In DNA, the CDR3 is TGCAGCCTAACCCCAGAAGGACGCACAGATACGCAGTATTTT.

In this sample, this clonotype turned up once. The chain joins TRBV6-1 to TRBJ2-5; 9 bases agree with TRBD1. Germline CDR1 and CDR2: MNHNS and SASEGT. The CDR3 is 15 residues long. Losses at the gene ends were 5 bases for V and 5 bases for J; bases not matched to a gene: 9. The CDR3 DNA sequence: TGTGCCAGCAGTACCACAGGGGGCGTGTGGGAGACCCAGTACTTC. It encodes CASSTTGGVWETQYF.

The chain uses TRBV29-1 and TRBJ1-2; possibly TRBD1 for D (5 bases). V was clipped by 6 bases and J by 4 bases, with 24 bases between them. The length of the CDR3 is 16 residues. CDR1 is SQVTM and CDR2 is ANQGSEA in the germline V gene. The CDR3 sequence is CSVVPLPTGGIYGYTF. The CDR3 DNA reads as TGCAGCGTCGTACCCCTACCCACTGGGGGAATCTATGGCTACACCTTC.

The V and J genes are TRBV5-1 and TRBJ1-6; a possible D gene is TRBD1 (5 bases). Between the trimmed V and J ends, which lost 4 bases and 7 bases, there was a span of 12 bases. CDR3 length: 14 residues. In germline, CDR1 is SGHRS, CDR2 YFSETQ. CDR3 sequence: CASSRQGENSPLHF. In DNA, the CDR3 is TGCGCCAGCAGCCGCCAGGGAGAAAATTCACCCCTCCACTTT.